This T cell receptor (beta chain) was captured by sequencing in a study of vaccination effects on CD4 cells after COVID-19. The wider study: Each culture well received roughly 1.9 million PBMC. These cells were then cultured in IMDM with 8.5 to 10 IU/ml IL-2 and 10 ug/ml peptides. Study-wide results and caveats: Few convalescent patients were included, and no early post-infection timepoints were sampled.

Subsequent to a culture period of less than twelve days, CD4+ T cells were isolated. Neither prior SARS-CoV-2 infection nor positive nucleocapsid antibodies were present in the vaccine recipients. IL-2 medium took the place of half the medium on both days 3 and 7. Profiling relied on immunoSEQ multiplex PCR, and the TCRdb table lists in-frame clones only, not all of them. The data contain tens of thousands of clones, roughly 80% of them singletons. Details on this clone: What it binds is unknown.

Germline-derived CDR1 and CDR2 are SGHRS and YFSETQ. The V and J ends lost 0 bases and 8 bases respectively, with 9 bases between them. CDR3 length: 14 residues. The genes are TRBV5-1 and TRBJ1-6; D unresolved. The sequence was obtained from a human donor who received a COVID-19 vaccine. The sample was CD4+ T cells from PBMCs cultured without peptide, taken before COVID-19 vaccination. CDR3 sequence (DNA): TGCGCCAGCAGCTTGGAGAGTCGGGATTCACCCCTCCACTTT. It codes for CASSLESRDSPLHF. The entire variable domain, with the rest obtained from reference TRBV5-1 and TRBJ1-6, is as follows: KAGVTQTPRYLIKTRGQQVTLSCSPISGHRSVSWYQQTPGQGLQFLFEYFSETQRNKGNFPGRFSGRQFSNSRSEMNVSTLELGDSALYLCASSLESRDSPLHFGNGTRLTVT.